This T cell receptor beta chain came from a study of shared clonotypes between healthy human individuals. The overall study: CD4 naive and memory got three plates each, CD8 naive two, CD8 memory one.

Broader study findings: Four donors had around 5% of their naive CD4 clonotypes in common.

The CDR3 spans 11 residues. Germline CDR1 reads DFQATT; CDR2 reads SNEGSKA (reference sequence). V was trimmed by 3 bases and J by 10 bases, leaving 11 bases between them. TCRdb's table, derived via immunoSEQ multiplex PCR, lists solely in-frame clones and lacks some. The data show 2 million to 2.5 million clones, approximately 93% seen once. A word on this clone: Its antigen is not known.

The receptor comes from a man between 18 and 29 years old in good health. Some clones in this sample may be carry-over from other donors' samples. The chain carries TRBV20-1 and TRBJ2-3; D unclear. The sample comprised naive CD4+ T cells from PBMCs. Sample subset: CD45RA+ positively selected. The chain's CDR3 is CSARHAHSQYF. CDR3 in DNA: TGCAGTGCTAGGCACGCCCACTCGCAGTATTTT.